What follows are 17 T cell receptor beta chains derived from one specimen sequenced in a study of T cells in localized non-small cell lung cancer. Sequenced by immunoSEQ multiplex PCR; TCRdb stores in-frame clones only, minus some. This table has roughly 38,000 clones, about 87% appearing once. Specimen: peripheral blood, collected before any cancer treatment. All receptors derive from a woman aged 40 to 75 with stage I lung adenocarcinoma.

The chain links TRBV2 to TRBJ2-5; 11 bases are shared with TRBD1. The trim removed 8 bases at V and 5 bases at J, leaving 10 bases unmatched. Germline V gene data show CDR1 as SNHLY and CDR2 as FYNNEI. The CDR3 covers 15 residues. Here the CDR3 DNA reads TGTGCCAGCCAACCCGGACAGGGGGCCTACGAGACCCAGTACTTC. Amino acid sequence: CASQPGQGAYETQYF.

This chain uses TRBV28 with TRBJ2-7, with D maybe TRBD2 (5 bases). The CDR3 contains 13 residues. The V end lost 5 bases, the J end lost 3 bases, and 11 bases lay between the germline ends. Germline CDR1 and CDR2: MDHEN and SYDVKM. The CDR3: CASSPPLGYEQYF. The CDR3 region has the DNA TGTGCCAGCAGTCCCCCACTAGGCTACGAGCAGTACTTC.

Remarks on this clone: At one of its ends the junction is not consistent with the germline gene, which may arise from a read error. The sample holds other DNA sequences that translate to the same CDR3. CDR3 sequence: CASSQDNGAIRQPQHF. CDR3 DNA sequence: TGTGCTAGCAGCCAAGATAATGGGGCGATACGTCAGCCCCAGCATTTT. This chain uses TRBV14 with TRBJ1-5, with D perhaps matching TRBD1 (5 bases). Germline values: CDR1 SGHDN, CDR2 FVKESK. The CDR3 sequence is 16 residues long.

Only one count was recorded for this clone. The rearrangement uses TRBV28 and TRBJ2-5; 9 positions agree with TRBD1. Germline loops: CDR1 MDHEN, CDR2 SYDVKM. The length of the CDR3 is 15 residues. Germline trimming cut 6 bases from V and 5 bases from J; bases unmatched to any gene: 10. The CDR3 spells CASSLQGAVRETQYF. The CDR3 nucleotides are TGTGCCAGCAGCCTACAGGGGGCGGTAAGGGAGACCCAGTACTTC.

The rearrangement links TRBV5-4 to TRBJ1-2; tentatively, D is TRBD1 (5 bases). V lost 5 bases and J lost 1, with 15 bases in between. CDR1 is SGHNT and CDR2 is YYREEE in the germline V gene (reference sequence). This CDR3 is 15 amino acids long. CDR3 in DNA: TGTGCCAGCAGTTCCGGGACTACCAATAACTATGGCTACACCTTC. Translating gives CASSSGTTNNYGYTF. The whole variable domain, filled in from reference TRBV5-4 and TRBJ1-2, reads ETGVTQSPTHLIKTRGQQVTLRCSSQSGHNTVSWYQQALGQGPQFIFQYYREEENGRGNFPPRFSGLQFPNYSSELNVNALELDDSALYLCASSSGTTNNYGYTFGSGTRLTVV.

V and J are TRBV5-4 and TRBJ2-2; D call uncertain. CDR1 and CDR2 (germline): SGHNT, YYREEE (reference sequence). The CDR3 length is 13 residues. V was clipped by 0 bases and J by 6 bases, with 6 bases between them. CDR3 sequence (DNA): TGTGCCAGCAGCTTGGTCCCGGCCGGGGAGCTGTTTTTT. Encoded protein: CASSLVPAGELFF.

The sample holds one count of this clone. This chain connects TRBV5-1 to TRBJ1-1, with TRBD1 identical over 8 bases. The germline CDR1 and CDR2 sequences are SGHRS and YFSETQ. J lost 3 bases, V lost 5 bases, and 9 bases had no gene match. This CDR3 region has 15 residues. CDR3 in amino acids: CASSPQGGSYTEAFF. CDR3 nucleotides: TGCGCCAGCAGTCCACAGGGGGGGTCGTACACTGAAGCTTTCTTT.

V and J are TRBV6-1 and TRBJ2-3; D gene uncertain. V was pared by 7 bases and J by 8 bases, with 16 bases between. Germline CDR1 is MNHNS and CDR2 is SASEGT. The CDR3 is made up of 13 amino acids. The CDR3 bases are TGTGCCAGCAATCGAAGAGAGAAGGGTACGCAGTATTTT. Its translation is CASNRREKGTQYF.

This rearrangement joins TRBV5-1 to TRBJ2-7; D is ambiguous. From germline, CDR1 is SGHRS and CDR2 YFSETQ. Trimming shortened V by 4 bases and J by 3 bases, and 17 bases separated the two germline ends. The CDR3 spans 15 residues. CDR3 nucleotide sequence: TGCGCCAGCAGCCCCGGTGGGGTGTCCTTCTACGAGCAGTACTTC. This gives the protein CASSPGGVSFYEQYF.

The chain links TRBV7-9 to TRBJ1-4; possible D gene TRBD1, 5 bases. V gave up 3 bases and J gave up 2 bases, with 10 bases separating them. Germline assignment: CDR1 SEHNR and CDR2 FQNEAQ (reference sequence). This CDR3 region has 15 residues. The CDR3 sequence: CASSFSQVTNEKLFF. DNA for the CDR3: TGTGCCAGCAGCTTCTCACAGGTTACTAATGAAAAACTGTTTTTT.

The chain links TRBV6-1 to TRBJ2-1, with D unresolved. Trimming pared 5 bases from V and 5 bases from J, leaving 10 bases between. The V gene's germline CDR1 is MNHNS and CDR2 SASEGT. The CDR3 sequence is 13 residues long. The DNA of the CDR3 is TGTGCCAGCAGTTGGAGCACTCACAATGAGCAGTTCTTC. Translated, it gives CASSWSTHNEQFF.

This chain uses TRBV5-1 with TRBJ2-7, with 7 bases aligning to TRBD1. J lost 3 bases, V lost 4 bases, and 4 bases had no gene match. This CDR3 region has 13 residues. Germline V lookup: CDR1 SGHRS, CDR2 YFSETQ. The CDR3 sequence: CASSTGQSYEQYF. The CDR3 DNA reads as TGCGCCAGCAGCACGGGACAGAGCTACGAGCAGTACTTC.

The J gene is TRBJ2-4, the V gene TRBV2; 9 nucleotides line up with TRBD1. The CDR3 has 14 residues. In germline, CDR1 is SNHLY, CDR2 FYNNEI. Trimming took 5 bases from V and 8 from J; bases not matched to a gene: 7. The CDR3 is CASSIRDREDIQYF. Here the CDR3 DNA reads TGTGCCAGCAGTATCCGGGACAGGGAGGACATTCAGTACTTC. The full variable domain, completed using reference TRBV2 and TRBJ2-4, is EPEVTQTPSHQVTQMGQEVILRCVPISNHLYFYWYRQILGQKVEFLVSFYNNEISEKSEIFDDQFSVERPDGSNFTLKIRSTKLEDSAMYFCASSIRDREDIQYFGAGTRLSVL.

The chain links TRBV30 to TRBJ1-3; D possibly corresponds to TRBD1 (5 bases). Trimming cost V 5 bases and J 4 bases, with 12 bases left between them. The CDR3 is 13 amino acids. Germline V gene sequence: CDR1 GTSNPN, CDR2 SVGIG (reference sequence). The CDR3 DNA follows: TGTGCCTGGGAGCCAGGGAGAGGAAACACCATATATTTT. The encoded protein is CAWEPGRGNTIYF.

The chain has TRBV25-1 and TRBJ2-5, with 9 nucleotides matching TRBD1. There are 15 residues in the CDR3. V lost 4 bases and J lost 5; bases outside the gene matches: 8. Germline values: CDR1 MGHDK, CDR2 SYGVNS. CDR3 sequence: CASSATYRGLETQYF. The CDR3 coding sequence is TGTGCCAGCAGTGCAACTTACAGGGGGCTGGAGACCCAGTACTTC.

This chain connects TRBV28 to TRBJ1-2, with TRBD1 matching 9 bases. Germline V lookup: CDR1 MDHEN, CDR2 SYDVKM. V gave up 6 bases and J gave up 7 bases; unmatched junction bases: 12. The CDR3 loop spans 15 amino acids. The CDR3 here is CASSHPWDRAGGYTF. The DNA of the CDR3 is TGTGCCAGCAGCCACCCCTGGGACAGGGCAGGTGGCTACACCTTC.

The chain uses TRBV5-1 and TRBJ1-1, with TRBD1 matching over 7 bases. The CDR3 consists of 14 residues. Germline lookup yields CDR1 SGHRS and CDR2 YFSETQ. Losses at the gene ends were 3 bases for V and 1 base for J; bases not matched to a gene: 3. The CDR3 DNA sequence: TGCGCCAGCAGCTCGGGACAGCCGAACACTGAAGCTTTCTTT. Translating it yields CASSSGQPNTEAFF.